The present TCR beta chain was sequenced within a study of T cells in Graves' hyperthyroidism and ophthalmopathy. This CDR3 comprises 12 residues. Germline V gene data show CDR1 as LNHDA and CDR2 as SQIVND (reference sequence). With V trimmed by 7 bases and J by 11 bases, 8 bases remained unmatched. Reasons for excluding patients were uncontrolled infection, other autoimmune disease, pregnancy or lactation. Clinical symptoms, serum thyroxine, TRAb, thyroid ultrasound and orbital computed tomography established diagnosis. Broader study findings: Peripheral blood also featured most of the thyroid clonotypes expanded above 0.001. A 13 V-J signature model discriminated ophthalmopathy versus stable hyperthyroidism.

Researchers took RNA transcripts and amplified the TCR beta CDR3 regions from them. Primed by the HTBI set, a first-round RT-PCR was run on the TCR CDR3. Via MiXCR, TCRdb re-called the multiplex PCR reads, giving one row per CDR3 protein. The repertoire consists of about 700,000 distinct CDR3 sequences, with about 45% occurring once and the leading ten covering roughly 6.5%. A word on this clonotype: What it binds is unknown.

Sequenced material: peripheral blood or thyroid tissue (not recorded which). This TCR came from an adult man with Graves' disease, either hyperthyroidism or ophthalmopathy (not recorded which). This chain connects TRBV19 to TRBJ1-5; TRBD1 aligns across 7 bases. The CDR3 DNA reads TGTGCCAGTACAGGGGGAGGTGAGACCCAGCATTTT. Its protein product is CASTGGGETQHF.